Below are 27 T cell receptor beta chains sequenced from a single sample in a study of T cell responses to AZD1222 COVID-19 vaccine (dated by TCRdb to the early 2020s). Library preparation employed the immunoSEQ multiplex PCR assay. TCRdb carries this immuneACCESS record with in-frame sequences only. Its versions omit some clonotypes, under half of them owing to an unresolved V gene in the studies checked, with the rest unexplained. Within this sample are around 110,000 clones, with roughly 87% of them counted one time only. The leading ten clones occupy 7.5% to 8% of the sample. In light of the paper, this sample's time point label describes: baseline before first vaccination. Material: peripheral blood, obtained on day 0 of AZD1222 vaccination. These receptors were obtained from an adult in good health.

This rearrangement joins TRBV23-1 to TRBJ2-7, with 9 bases identical to TRBD1. TRBV23-1 is assigned to the ORF class and has an uncertain function. The CDR3 totals 16 residues. V shed 3 bases and J 3 bases; nucleotides not matched to a gene: 9. CDR3 loop: CASSHSGQGRIYEQYF. As DNA, the CDR3 is TGCGCCAGCAGTCACTCCGGACAGGGGAGGATCTACGAGCAGTACTTC.

This chain joins TRBV15 and TRBJ2-5, with TRBD2 as a possible D gene (6 bases). Trimming removed 0 bases at V and 2 bases at J, with 13 bases between. The CDR3 length is 16 residues. Germline values: CDR1 LNHNV, CDR2 YYDKDF (reference sequence). This CDR3 is CATSRELAGNQETQYF. The CDR3 DNA reads TGTGCCACCAGCAGAGAGCTGGCGGGAAATCAAGAGACCCAGTACTTC.

The CDR3 DNA reads TGCGCCAGCAGCTTGGGGTCCTGGGACAGCTCCTTTAGAGGCTACACCTTC. Translating gives CASSLGSWDSSFRGYTF. The chain joins TRBV5-1 to TRBJ1-2, with 7 bases fitting TRBD1. The V gene's germline CDR1 is SGHRS and CDR2 YFSETQ. V shed 0 bases, J shed 8 bases, and the junction held 16 bases outside the gene matches. CDR3 size: 17 residues.

The chain uses TRBV12-3 or TRBV12-4 and TRBJ1-2; 10 bases line up with TRBD1. There are 13 residues in the CDR3. Trimming at V came to 6 bases and at J to 8 bases, leaving 6 bases not matched to a gene. In DNA, the CDR3 is TGTGCCAGCAGCCGACAGGGGGCCGGGGGCTACACCTTC. Translated: CASSRQGAGGYTF.

V and J are TRBV5-4 and TRBJ2-6; TRBD2 matches at 7 bases. From germline, CDR1 is SGHNT and CDR2 YYREEE (reference sequence). The CDR3 is 18 amino acids. The ends lost 0 bases at V and 0 bases at J; junction bases unmatched: 6. The CDR3 nucleotides are TGTGCCAGCAGCTTGGAGGCGGGAGCCCACTCTGGGGCCAACGTCCTGACTTTC. As protein: CASSLEAGAHSGANVLTF.

This clone was picked up one time. The chain recombines TRBV11-3 with TRBJ2-3, with a weak D call TRBD2 (5 bases). V was pared by 1 base and J by 4 bases, with 9 bases between. The V gene's germline CDR1 is SGHNT and CDR2 YENEEA. CDR3 length: 14 residues. The CDR3 sequence: CASSLGDSADTQYF. DNA for the CDR3: TGTGCCAGCAGCTTAGGGGATAGCGCAGATACGCAGTATTTT.

The CDR3 spells CASSSSGGWTGDTQYF. CDR3 in DNA: TGTGCCAGCAGCTCTTCAGGGGGATGGACAGGAGATACGCAGTATTTT. This chain joins TRBV27 and TRBJ2-3, with 7 nucleotides matching TRBD1. The trim removed 6 bases at V and 5 bases at J, leaving 14 bases unmatched. The germline gives CDR1 MNHEY, CDR2 SMNVEV (reference sequence). The CDR3 has 16 residues.

The chain carries TRBV18 and TRBJ2-2; D is unclear. CDR1 is KGHSH and CDR2 is LQKENI in the germline V gene. The CDR3 totals 14 residues. The V and J ends lost 2 bases and 0 bases respectively, with 4 bases between them. As DNA, the CDR3 is TGTGCCAGCTCACCAAGGGCGAACACCGGGGAGCTGTTTTTT. Its protein product is CASSPRANTGELFF.

The gene calls are TRBV5-1 and TRBJ1-3; the D gene is possibly TRBD1 (5 bases). Trimming cost V 7 bases and J 0 bases, with 8 bases left between them. Germline-derived CDR1 and CDR2 are SGHRS and YFSETQ. CDR3 length equals 13 residues. For the CDR3, the DNA is TGCGCCAGCTGCCAGGGCTCTGGAAACACCATATATTTT. Protein: CASCQGSGNTIYF.

This chain connects TRBV5-1 to TRBJ1-4, with D tentatively TRBD1 (5 bases). The CDR3 totals 14 residues. Trimming left V 4 bases short and J 5 bases short, with 12 bases between. CDR1 and CDR2 (germline): SGHRS, YFSETQ. This CDR3 reads CASSHWGGNEKLFF. CDR3 coding DNA: TGCGCCAGCAGCCACTGGGGGGGAAATGAAAAACTGTTTTTT.

Remarks on this clone: The same CDR3 also results from other DNA sequences found in this sample. This chain links TRBV12-5 with TRBJ2-2; 7 bases are a match to TRBD2. This CDR3 is 16 amino acids long. J lost 3 bases, V lost 4 bases, and 8 bases had no gene match. CDR1 LGHNT and CDR2 FRNRAP come from the germline V gene. The chain's CDR3 is CASGSRGLEDTGELFF. CDR3 bases: TGTGCTAGTGGTTCCCGAGGACTAGAGGACACCGGGGAGCTGTTTTTT.

This rearrangement joins TRBV27 to TRBJ2-1; 8 nucleotides line up with TRBD1. This CDR3 is built from 15 residues. From germline, CDR1 is MNHEY and CDR2 SMNVEV (reference sequence). J gave up 0 bases and V 8 bases, and 6 bases lay outside the gene matches. The CDR3 reads CASGQGVGSYNEQFF. The CDR3 nucleotides read TGTGCCAGCGGACAGGGCGTCGGCTCCTACAATGAGCAGTTCTTC.

This rearrangement joins TRBV19 to TRBJ1-5; 8 bases are shared with TRBD1. Trimming cost V 6 bases and J 2 bases; bases outside gene matches: 6. Germline V gene sequence: CDR1 LNHDA, CDR2 SQIVND (reference sequence). This CDR3 is 15 amino acids long. The CDR3 DNA reads TGTGCCAGTAGGATGGACAGGGCCGGCAATCAGCCCCAGCATTTT. It is translated as CASRMDRAGNQPQHF. Variable domain in full (rest from reference TRBV19 and TRBJ1-5): DGGITQSPKYLFRKEGQNVTLSCEQNLNHDAMYWYRQDPGQGLRLIYYSQIVNDFQKGDIAEGYSVSREKKESFPLTVTSAQKNPTAFYLCASRMDRAGNQPQHFGDGTRLSIL.

The chain couples TRBV6-5 to TRBJ2-7, with 10 bases identical to TRBD2. There are 16 residues in the CDR3. Trimming cost V 3 bases and J 0 bases; bases outside gene matches: 5. Germline CDR1 and CDR2: MNHEY and SVGAGI. The CDR3 coding sequence is TGTGCCAGCAGTTATTTAGCGGGGGGTTTCTCCTACGAGCAGTACTTC. It yields the protein CASSYLAGGFSYEQYF.

The V gene is TRBV6-5, the J gene TRBJ1-2; no clear D. Germline V gene lookup returns CDR1 MNHEY and CDR2 SVGAGI. The CDR3 is 13 residues long. The V end was cut by 2 bases, the J end by 2 bases, with 6 bases between. The CDR3 nucleotides are TGTGCCAGCAGTTACACGGGCAACTATGGCTACACCTTC. This translates into CASSYTGNYGYTF.

The chain recombines TRBV2 with TRBJ2-6; 8 bases agree with TRBD1. CDR1 and CDR2 from the germline V gene are SNHLY and FYNNEI. With 6 bases clipped from V and 2 bases from J, the junction kept 3 bases outside the gene matches. CDR3 length: 15 residues. This CDR3 is CASSATGAGANVLTF. CDR3 in DNA: TGTGCCAGCAGCGCGACAGGGGCTGGGGCCAACGTCCTGACTTTC.

This clone was counted once. The chain uses TRBV5-5 and TRBJ1-1; 7 bases line up with TRBD1. The CDR3 runs to 15 residues. The germline gives CDR1 SGHKS, CDR2 YYEKEE (reference sequence). J gave up 4 bases and V 2 bases, and 8 bases lay outside the gene matches. The chain's CDR3 is CASSLGTDLVTEAFF. DNA of the CDR3: TGTGCCAGCAGCTTAGGGACAGATTTAGTCACTGAAGCTTTCTTT.

The J gene is TRBJ2-7, the V gene TRBV6-5, with 7 bases that match TRBD1. The V gene's germline CDR1 is MNHEY and CDR2 SVGAGI. J was trimmed by 3 bases and V by 6 bases; bases with no gene match: 8. The CDR3 runs 14 residues. The CDR3 nucleotides read TGTGCCAGCAGCCCCGGGACAGCGATCTACGAGCAGTACTTC. Translation: CASSPGTAIYEQYF.

The chain links TRBV4-1 to TRBJ1-3; D is possibly TRBD1 (5 bases). The germline CDR1 and CDR2 sequences are MGHRA and YSYEKL. Trimming shortened V by 3 bases and J by 0 bases, and 9 bases separated the two germline ends. The CDR3 is 15 residues long. The CDR3 DNA follows: TGCGCCAGCAGCCATCCAGGGTCCTCTGGAAACACCATATATTTT. Its translation: CASSHPGSSGNTIYF.

This chain uses TRBV7-9 with TRBJ2-5; TRBD1 might be the D (6 bases). V was shortened by 6 bases and J by 4 bases, with 12 bases between the two germline ends. Germline lookup yields CDR1 SEHNR and CDR2 FQNEAQ (reference sequence). This CDR3 region has 13 residues. The CDR3 nucleotides read TGTGCCAGCAGTTACACAGGGTCAGAGACCCAGTACTTC. This translates into CASSYTGSETQYF. Based on the CDR3 plus reference TRBV7-9 and TRBJ2-5, the full variable domain is DTGVSQNPRHKITKRGQNVTFRCDPISEHNRLYWYRQTLGQGPEFLTYFQNEAQLEKSRLLSDRFSAERPKGSFSTLEIQRTEQGDSAMYLCASSYTGSETQYFGPGTRLLVL.

This rearrangement joins TRBV11-3 to TRBJ2-2; a weak D match, TRBD2 (6 bases). This CDR3 has 15 residues. V was trimmed by 2 bases and J by 3 bases, leaving 10 bases between them. Germline V gives CDR1 SGHNT, CDR2 YENEEA. The CDR3 DNA sequence: TGTGCCAGCAGCTTAATCGGGGGTGACACCGGGGAGCTGTTTTTT. This codes for CASSLIGGDTGELFF.

J is TRBJ1-2 and V is TRBV9; 8 nucleotides line up with TRBD1. The CDR3 runs 18 residues. Germline V lookup: CDR1 SGDLS, CDR2 YYNGEE. Germline trimming cut 3 bases from V and 3 bases from J; bases unmatched to any gene: 16. The DNA of the CDR3 is TGTGCCAGCAGCGCCCGGGACAGGTCTAATTTATCGGACTATGGCTACACCTTC. This codes for CASSARDRSNLSDYGYTF.

The chain recombines TRBV15 with TRBJ1-2; D is undetermined. V gave up 2 bases and J gave up 4 bases, with 5 bases separating them. This CDR3 contains 12 residues. The germline gives CDR1 LNHNV, CDR2 YYDKDF (reference sequence). The CDR3 is CATSRTTYGYTF. In DNA, the CDR3 is TGTGCCACCAGCAGAACCACCTATGGCTACACCTTC.

This sequence joins TRBV28 and TRBJ1-3; no clear D. Trimming removed 3 bases from V and 2 bases from J, with 11 bases in between. The CDR3 covers 15 residues. Per germline, CDR1 MDHEN and CDR2 SYDVKM. The CDR3 here is CASSFTGLTGNTIYF. The CDR3 nucleotides are TGTGCCAGCAGTTTTACTGGGTTGACTGGAAACACCATATATTTT.

The rearrangement links TRBV4-2 to TRBJ2-4; 11 positions match TRBD2. This CDR3 comprises 18 residues. Losses at the gene ends were 0 bases for V and 8 bases for J; bases not matched to a gene: 12. Germline values: CDR1 LGHNA, CDR2 YNFKEQ. CDR3 in DNA: TGTGCCAGCAGCCAAGATTATTCTAGCGGGGGGCGATGGGACATTCAGTACTTC. It encodes CASSQDYSSGGRWDIQYF.

CDR3 coding DNA: TGTGCCAGCAGCTCCTGGGGTAGCGGGGGGCCGAGCTCCTACAATGAGCAGTTCTTC. It codes for CASSSWGSGGPSSYNEQFF. V and J are TRBV4-2 and TRBJ2-1; TRBD2 matches at 10 bases. Germline CDR1 is LGHNA and CDR2 is YNFKEQ. J gave up 0 bases and V 5 bases, and 13 bases lay outside the gene matches. This CDR3 region has 19 residues.

The chain has TRBV3-1 (or the pseudogene TRBV3-2) and TRBJ2-7; weak D call: TRBD1 (5 bases). Germline values: CDR1 LGHDT, CDR2 YNNKEL (reference sequence). This CDR3 is 15 amino acids long. The ends were cut back, 1 base at V and 4 bases at J, with 14 bases in the middle. The DNA of the CDR3 is TGTGCCAGCAGCCAAGTCGGACACGGAATATACGAGCAGTACTTC. Amino acids: CASSQVGHGIYEQYF.